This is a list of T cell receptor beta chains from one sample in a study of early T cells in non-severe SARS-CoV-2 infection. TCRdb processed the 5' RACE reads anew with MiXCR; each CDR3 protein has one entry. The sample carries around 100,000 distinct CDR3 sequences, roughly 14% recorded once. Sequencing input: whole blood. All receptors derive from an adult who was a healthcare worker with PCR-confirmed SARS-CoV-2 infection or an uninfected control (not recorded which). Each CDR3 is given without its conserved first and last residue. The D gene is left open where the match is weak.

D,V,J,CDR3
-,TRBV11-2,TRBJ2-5,ASSLPPGPSPDQY
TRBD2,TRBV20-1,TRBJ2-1,SARPTSGANNEQF
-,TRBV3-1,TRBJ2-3,ASSRPPGGGGRYTQY
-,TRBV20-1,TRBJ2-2,SARLDNTGELF
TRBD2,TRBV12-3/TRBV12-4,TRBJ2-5,ASSFLAGGLETQY
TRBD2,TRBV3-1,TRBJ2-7,ASSQGQSGRSSSYEQY
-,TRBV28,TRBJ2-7,ASSLRNYEQY
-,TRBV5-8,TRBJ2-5,ASSFQTGGETQY
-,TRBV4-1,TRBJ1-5,ASSLGAGQDQPQH
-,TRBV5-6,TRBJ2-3,ASSFDDTQY
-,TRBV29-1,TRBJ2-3,SVGSVSTDTQY
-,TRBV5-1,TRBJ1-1,ASSGGEVNTEAF
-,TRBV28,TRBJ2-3,ASTSEYTQY
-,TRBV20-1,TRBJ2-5,SASGGGLGETQY
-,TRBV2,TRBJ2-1,ASSSSDYNEQF
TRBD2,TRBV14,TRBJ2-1,ASSLVAGGQGEQF
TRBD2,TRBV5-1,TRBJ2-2,ASSAGLAGGLEPGELF
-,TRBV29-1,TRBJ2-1,STSTGLGPGAGNEQF
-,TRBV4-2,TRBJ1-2,ASSQAREPDGYT
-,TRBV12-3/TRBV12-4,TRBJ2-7,ASSSGYEQY
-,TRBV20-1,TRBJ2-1,SAIVRTLDVNEQF
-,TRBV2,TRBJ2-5,ASSDRGIVLETQY
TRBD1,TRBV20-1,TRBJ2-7,SARQGTYEQY
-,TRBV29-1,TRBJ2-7,SVDIWIEEQY
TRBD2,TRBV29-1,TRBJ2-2,SGETSGSPTGELF
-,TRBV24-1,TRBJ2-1,ATSLDNEQF
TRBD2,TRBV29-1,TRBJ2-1,SVEPSGISGAYNEQF
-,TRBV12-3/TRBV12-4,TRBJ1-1,ASSLQGFNTEAF
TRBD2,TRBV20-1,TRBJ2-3,SARMASGGTDTQY
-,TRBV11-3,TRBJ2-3,ASSAVPADTQY
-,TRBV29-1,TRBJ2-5,SVGIQETQY
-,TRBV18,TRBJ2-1,ASSPPPPGGYFNEQF
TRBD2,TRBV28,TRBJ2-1,ASSLLPGGVAYNEQF
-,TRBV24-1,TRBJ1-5,ATSDATQPQH
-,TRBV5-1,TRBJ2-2,ASSLGTSPPGELF
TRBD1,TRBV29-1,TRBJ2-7,SVQQGDYEQY
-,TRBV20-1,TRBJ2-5,SARLSKETQY
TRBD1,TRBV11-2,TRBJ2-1,ASSPVGDRPYNEQF
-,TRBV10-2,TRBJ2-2,ASSRTKNTGELF
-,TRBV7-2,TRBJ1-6,ASSLAEFSPLH
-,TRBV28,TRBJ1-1,ASSLWRGSQNTEAF
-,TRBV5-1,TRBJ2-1,ASSLYPGDYNEQF
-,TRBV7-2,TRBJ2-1,ASSMTGNEQF
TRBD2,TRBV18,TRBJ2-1,ASSPPLLAGRSEQF
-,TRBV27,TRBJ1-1,ASSSATGGTEAF
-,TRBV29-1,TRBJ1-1,SVEDRLMNTEAF
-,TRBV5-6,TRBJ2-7,ASSQGREQY
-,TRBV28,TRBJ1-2,ASSLRTYTLGYT